Listed here is a single TCR beta chain. What it binds is unknown. This sample was included in a study of CXCR3-negative and CXCR3-positive naive CD8 T cells. The study, taken as a whole, reports: TRBV-TRBJ usage was alike in naive CXCR3-negative and CXCR3-positive cells but differed in memory cells.

cDNA libraries for TRB were generated by 5' RACE incorporating UMI labels. TCRdb re-called the 5' RACE reads and gives one entry per CDR3 protein, without DNA. The sample includes 55,000 to 70,000 distinct CDR3 sequences. The CDR3 contains 14 residues. Per germline, CDR1 SQVTM and CDR2 ANQGSEA. The chain is built from TRBV29-1 and TRBJ2-3. The specimen was memory CD8+ T cells from blood. This clonotype originated in a human donor in good health. Some clones in this sample may be carry-over from other donors' samples. The chain's CDR3 is CSVATLSSTDTQYF.